This passage covers 10 T cell receptor beta chains from one sample sequenced in a study of cytotoxic CD8 clonotypes in ibrutinib-treated CLL. Data came from immunoSEQ multiplex PCR; TCRdb stores just in-frame clones and leaves some out. The table records over 200,000 clones, just under 80% of them present only once. The sample here was PBMCs, taken after 12 months of ibrutinib treatment. All receptors derive from a human donor with chronic lymphocytic leukemia.

The genes are TRBV11-3 and TRBJ2-1, with D uncertain. The V gene lost 5 bases and the J gene lost 9 bases, with 8 bases spanning the gap. CDR1 and CDR2 (germline): SGHNT, YENEEA. This CDR3 contains 11 residues. CDR3 in amino acids: CASSREGEQFF. The CDR3 DNA sequence: TGTGCCAGCAGCCGAGAAGGTGAGCAGTTCTTC.

V and J are TRBV9 and TRBJ2-5, with D maybe TRBD1 (6 bases). There are 16 residues in the CDR3. The V end lost 4 bases, the J end lost 0 bases, and 16 bases lay between the germline ends. The germline V gene has CDR1 SGDLS and CDR2 YYNGEE. The CDR3 sequence: CASSPPGRGYQETQYF. CDR3 DNA sequence: TGTGCCAGCAGCCCCCCCGGAAGGGGGTACCAAGAGACCCAGTACTTC. The whole variable domain, remainder taken from reference TRBV9 and TRBJ2-5, is DSGVTQTPKHLITATGQRVTLRCSPRSGDLSVYWYQQSLDQGLQFLIQYYNGEERAKGNILERFSAQQFPDLHSELNLSSLELGDSALYFCASSPPGRGYQETQYFGPGTRLLVL.

This chain connects TRBV6-1 to TRBJ2-3; 7 bases match TRBD2. In germline, CDR1 is MNHNS, CDR2 SASEGT. J lost 1 base, V lost 11 bases, and 12 bases had no gene match. There are 15 residues in the CDR3. CDR3 sequence: CAPVASGKGTDTQYF. CDR3 sequence (DNA): TGTGCCCCAGTGGCTAGCGGTAAGGGCACAGATACGCAGTATTTT.

This chain uses TRBV5-1 with TRBJ1-5; 7 bases map to TRBD1. Germline assignment: CDR1 SGHRS and CDR2 YFSETQ. The CDR3 sequence is 16 residues long. With V trimmed by 4 bases and J by 3 bases, 10 bases remained unmatched. CDR3: CASSPGTTGDNQPQHF. CDR3 sequence (DNA): TGCGCCAGCAGCCCGGGGACTACAGGGGACAATCAGCCCCAGCATTTT.

This chain connects TRBV18 to TRBJ1-1, with no clear D. Germline CDR1 KGHSH, CDR2 LQKENI. This CDR3 region has 15 residues. V was shortened by 1 base and J by 0 bases, with 9 bases between the two germline ends. CDR3 region: CASSPRVQMNTEAFF. CDR3 DNA sequence: TGTGCCAGCTCACCACGGGTCCAAATGAACACTGAAGCTTTCTTT.

This chain links TRBV5-6 with TRBJ2-1; D is unclear. The V gene's germline CDR1 is SGHDT and CDR2 YYEEEE. V was clipped by 0 bases and J by 3 bases, with 10 bases between them. This CDR3 region has 15 residues. The CDR3 nucleotides are TGTGCCAGCAGCTTGGGGAACAGAGACTACAATGAGCAGTTCTTC. Protein: CASSLGNRDYNEQFF.

The chain joins TRBV21-1 to TRBJ2-1; the table's D call of TRBD2 was not tested on the DNA. TRBV21-1 is classified as a pseudogene. The CDR3 runs to 19 residues. In DNA form, the CDR3 reads TGTGCCAGCAGCAAAGTAAGAAATTTACGGGGGAGGGCCTACAATGAGCAGTTCTTC. It yields the protein CASSKVRNLRGRAYNEQFF.

V is TRBV30 and J is TRBJ2-3; D is possibly TRBD1 or TRBD2 (5 bases each). The CDR3 covers 14 residues. Germline V CDR1 and CDR2: GTSNPN, SVGIG (reference sequence). Trimming removed 0 bases from V and 6 bases from J, with 13 bases in between. The CDR3 region has the DNA TGTGCCTGGAGTGTAAACGGGAAGGGGGATACGCAGTATTTT. Encoded protein: CAWSVNGKGDTQYF.

The chain has TRBV2 and TRBJ1-2, with 8 bases fitting TRBD1. The CDR3 sequence is 13 residues long. The germline V gene encodes CDR1 SNHLY and CDR2 FYNNEI. Trimming removed 3 bases from V and 7 bases from J; junction bases left unmatched: 4. The CDR3 region is CASSDVRGPGYTF. The CDR3 DNA sequence: TGTGCCAGCAGTGACGTCAGGGGGCCTGGCTACACCTTC. The variable domain in full, completed from reference TRBV2 and TRBJ1-2, reads EPEVTQTPSHQVTQMGQEVILRCVPISNHLYFYWYRQILGQKVEFLVSFYNNEISEKSEIFDDQFSVERPDGSNFTLKIRSTKLEDSAMYFCASSDVRGPGYTFGSGTRLTVV.

The chain is built from TRBV4-1 and TRBJ2-5; 10 bases map to TRBD2. The CDR3 runs to 17 residues. Germline CDR1 is MGHRA and CDR2 is YSYEKL. The V segment lost 1 base and the J segment 2 bases; nucleotides outside the gene matches: 7. CDR3 DNA: TGCGCCAGCAGCCAAGGGTTCACTAGCGGGGTTCAAGAGACCCAGTACTTC. Protein product: CASSQGFTSGVQETQYF.